This T cell receptor (beta chain) was obtained from a study of cytotoxic CD8 clonotypes in ibrutinib-treated CLL. Whole-study findings and limits: Sustained-remission and progressing patients were not sampled at matched times.

As for this clone: Its matching antigen is unknown.

The CDR3 has 14 residues. The germline V gene has CDR1 GTSNPN and CDR2 SVGIG (reference sequence). V trimming: 2 bases; J trimming: 6 bases; junction bases outside the gene matches: 6. Sequenced by immunoSEQ multiplex PCR; TCRdb stores in-frame clones only, minus some. The data contain about 130,000 clones, approximately 81% of them seen just once; the ten biggest clones take up 10% to 15%. Material: PBMCs, obtained after 12 months of ibrutinib treatment. This TCR derives from a human donor with chronic lymphocytic leukemia. V gene TRBV30 combines with J gene TRBJ1-4; 7 positions agree with TRBD1. CDR3 sequence (DNA): TGTGCCTGGAGTCCGACAGGGAGGGATGAAAAACTGTTTTTT. Amino acid sequence: CAWSPTGRDEKLFF.